Sequencing of this TCR beta chain was carried out in a study of cytomegalovirus exposure and HLA in healthy donors (TCRdb year 2017). Some background on the complete study: According to an earlier analysis of 587 of the donors, about 179 million T cells yielded 120 million or so unique TCR beta sequences and approximately 300 Gb of sequence data. An early release that covered 640 HLA-typed donors contained approximately 300 gigabases of sequencing data and 75 million to 100 million unique TCR sequences. The study combined high-throughput TCR immunosequencing, statistical association of individual TCRs with disease status, and machine learning to predict cytomegalovirus infection status. A separate validation cohort of 90 to 150 different subjects was used in addition to the roughly 640-subject first cohort. Among about 360 genotyped donors of the cohort, an average of approximately 240,000 unique TCR beta nucleotide sequences were sequenced per donor, about a sixth of them non-productive. Of the 300 to 500 genotyped donors, 75% to 85% were placed in the genetic ancestry cluster associated with self-reported Caucasian donors. A later genetic analysis took genome-wide SNP genotypes for about three fifths of the roughly 700 donors and used that subset as a discovery cohort. The aim of the study was to test whether cataloging public T cell receptors could identify signatures of past pathogen exposure. HLA typing covered class I and class II loci at four-digit resolution. Rather than using new phenotypic data, the later analysis identified candidate immune exposures from TCR beta sequences and from how often those sequences occurred across donors. Typing coverage differed by locus: A, B, C, DRB1 and DQB1 were typed in about 629-640 donors, DQA1 in about 500, DPA1 in 606, and DPB1 in about 450. All discovery cohort repertoires had been generated on a single sequencing platform. To decide whether each TCR beta V gene segment behaved as functional or pseudogenic, an earlier analysis of some 580 of the donors relied on high-throughput TCR beta sequencing. Donor age, sex, ethnicity and CMV serostatus were collected together with the repertoire data. Four to six DR-DQ haplotypes were handled as single units for association and clustering because linkage in the cohort was strong. The T cell repertoires of about 700 subjects were profiled by immunosequencing and related to cytomegalovirus serostatus. To study patterns of TCR occurrence, a later analysis re-analyzed previously published TCR beta repertoires from just over 650 donors and added high-resolution HLA genotyping.

Comments on this clone: Its recognized antigen is unknown. It has no much larger one-base neighbor in the sample; base qualities were not kept.

The cohort consisted of more than 650 healthy bone marrow donors. At the time of sampling, every cohort member was nominally healthy, though immune exposures that went unrecorded were likely present. The donor tested CMV seropositive and was one of the 289 seropositive cohort members. Every donor gave a peripheral blood sample, and the peripheral blood mononuclear cells from that sample were used for TCR beta sequencing. The Qiagen DNeasy Blood Extraction Kit was used to extract genomic DNA from the blood cell samples. The protocol used for the library was the immunoSEQ multiplex PCR assay. For the multiplex PCR, a mixture combining 60 forward primers for TCR Vbeta segments and 13 reverse primers for TCR Jbeta segments was used. The CDR3 region of rearranged TCR beta genes was amplified from genomic DNA with a multiplex PCR assay. The Illumina HiSeq System was used to sequence the amplified TCR beta libraries as 87-base-pair reads. From the authors' description of their analysis: A later analysis tallied 75 million to 95 million unique TCR beta chains across the roughly 610 repertoires, and approximately 9.9 million of those chains were shared by two or more donors. Raw reads were error-corrected and collapsed into unique sequences by a nearest-neighbor algorithm in which closely related sequences were merged to remove PCR and sequencing errors. CDR3 sequences were aligned to IMGT reference sequences to assign V, D and J gene segments. For a sequence to be retained, at least a six-nucleotide match to both a V gene segment and a J gene segment was required. A rearrangement counted as productive if the CDR3 had no stop codons and remained in frame with V and J, and every other rearrangement counted as non-productive. Following IMGT convention, CDR3 was defined as the stretch from the second conserved V-encoded cysteine up to the conserved J-encoded phenylalanine. The earlier analysis of about 610 of the donors excluded sequences that lacked an unambiguous match to a single V gene segment. An earlier analysis of 587 of the donors classified V segments as functional when productive rearrangements were above 56.7% and as segregating when the standard deviation between donors was above 5%. A statistical classification framework was built for diagnosing cytomegalovirus status from the catalog of TCR beta chain sequences. A later analysis assigned V and J genes by comparing TCR nucleotide sequences with IMGT/GENE-DB human TR gene sequences. A later analysis assigned CDR3 sequences and most-parsimonious VDJ recombination scenarios with the TCRdist pipeline. A later analysis defined each TCR beta chain by its CDR3 amino acid sequence plus V-gene family, and excluded reads lacking a unique V-gene family. A later analysis removed several hundred highly shared, low-generation-probability nucleotide sequences to deal with suspected cross-contamination and a sequencing artifact. In a later analysis, a clonal expansion index for each public chain was calculated from normalized within-repertoire ranks of inferred template counts. In a later analysis, generation probabilities were computed using a VDJ recombination model fitted to out-of-frame rearrangements, and the results were checked against IGoR. In a later analysis, TCR-TCR, TCR-HLA and TCR-CMV co-occurrence was scored with hypergeometric tests, and a repertoire-size bias correction was applied to TCR pairs. A later analysis estimated false discovery rates by permuting HLA or CMV assignments 20 times. In a later analysis, co-occurring TCRs were grouped using DBSCAN, with TCRdist sequence similarity added in when clustering inside HLA-allele-positive subsets. Repertoires with fewer than 30,000 or more than 120,000 public chains were left out of co-occurrence clustering, as were about five repertoires with anomalous nucleotide sharing. The clones in this table, taken by TCRdb from immuneACCESS, are in-frame only. Not every clone is retained; where verified, under half of the shortfall comes from an unresolved V gene, and the cause of the rest is unknown. V, J and clone size are those of that table, while D and trimming were read from the DNA. This sample lists 150,000 to 200,000 clones; more than 65% were detected once. Jointly, the top ten make up less than 6% of the sample.

Paper-wide results and their limitations: The cohort was sequenced for TCR beta chains only, and without alpha or paired-chain data the features that could be detected were limited. In a later analysis, the rate of TCR association differed among HLA loci, with DRB1 alleles having the most associated TCRs and HLA-C alleles having the fewest. In a later analysis, HLA-associated TCR beta chains showed more clonal expansion and lower generation probabilities than non-associated chains that were equally common. It was suggested by the authors that the approach could potentially be generalized to other disease states and immunological phenotypes. The classifier was reported to diagnose cytomegalovirus status with high specificity and sensitivity in both the original and validation cohorts. The earlier analysis of nearly 600 of the donors excluded approximately 15 rarely observed V segments, including chromosome 9 orphons, because counts were too low. The study listed 150 to 200 TCR beta chains as associated with cytomegalovirus. Roughly uniform sequencing depth across donors was assumed in presence/absence analyses, although this assumption may not hold. A further reported finding was that TCR beta sequences accurately predicted the HLA-A and HLA-B alleles for most subjects in the first cohort. Broadly in line with IMGT annotations, most TCR beta V segments showed up in productive rearrangements about 87% or about 30% of the time in an earlier analysis of several hundred of the donors. Correlated functional status among segregating V segments might reflect linkage disequilibrium, but an unknown experimental factor could not be ruled out. A few of the identified cytomegalovirus-associated TCR beta chains were confirmed in vitro to be specific for cytomegalovirus antigens. When HLA alleles, especially DR and DQ, strongly co-occurred, TCR associations were difficult to assign to individual alleles. Several of the top co-occurrence clusters appeared to be linked to parvovirus B19, influenza, CMV and Epstein-Barr virus, according to a later analysis. In a later analysis, most CMV-associated TCR beta chains were found to appear HLA-restricted, with HLA associations seemingly driven largely by CMV exposure. Specific HLA alleles were associated with about 17,000 TCR beta sequences at a false discovery rate of 0.05 in a later analysis. An association between a missense DCLRE1C variant and V-gene and J-gene trimming of TCR beta chains was found in a later genetic analysis and replicated in an independent cohort. Immune exposure information for the cohort was limited to CMV serostatus. In a later genetic analysis, fewer N-insertions in productive TCRs were reported among donors in an Asian-associated ancestry cluster than the approximately 710-donor mean. Because HLA typing was missing for some donors at each locus, association tests included only the typed subset. The sequencing pipeline was judged likely to have produced a cluster of highly shared sequence variants as a technical artifact. Across donors, most TCR sequences were observed very rarely, whereas some public TCRs were present in many individuals.

The source is a woman between 25 and 40 years old in good health and CMV-seropositive. Input material: PBMCs.

The DNA sequence follows: TGTGCCAGCAGCCCTAAAAGCCGCGGGACTGAAGCTTTCTTT. Translated, this gives CASSPKSRGTEAFF. The receptor chain draws on TRBV7-3 and TRBJ1-1, with no D gene named confidently. Counted from cysteine to phenylalanine, this CDR3 has 14 amino acids. This entry keeps only the CDR3 DNA: 42 bases, framed from base 1. The germline V gene yields SGHTA for CDR1 and FQGTGA for CDR2. V was cut back by 5 bases and J by 5 bases, leaving a gap of 15 bases between them.